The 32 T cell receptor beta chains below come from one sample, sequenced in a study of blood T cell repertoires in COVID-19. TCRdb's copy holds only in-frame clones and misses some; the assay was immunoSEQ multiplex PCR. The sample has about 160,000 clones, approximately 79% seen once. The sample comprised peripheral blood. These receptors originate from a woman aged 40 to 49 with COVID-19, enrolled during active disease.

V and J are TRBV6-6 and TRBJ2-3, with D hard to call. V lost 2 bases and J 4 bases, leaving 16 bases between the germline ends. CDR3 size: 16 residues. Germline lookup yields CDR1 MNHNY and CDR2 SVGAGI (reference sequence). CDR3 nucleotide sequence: TGTGCCAGCAGTTACCTCCCACAAGAGGTGGCAGATACGCAGTATTTT. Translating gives CASSYLPQEVADTQYF.

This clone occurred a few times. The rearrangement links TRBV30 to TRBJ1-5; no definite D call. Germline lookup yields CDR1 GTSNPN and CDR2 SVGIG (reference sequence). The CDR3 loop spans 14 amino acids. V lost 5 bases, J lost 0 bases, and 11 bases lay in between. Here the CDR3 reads CAWGGRGSNQPQHF. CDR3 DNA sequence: TGTGCCTGGGGAGGTCGGGGTAGCAATCAGCCCCAGCATTTT.

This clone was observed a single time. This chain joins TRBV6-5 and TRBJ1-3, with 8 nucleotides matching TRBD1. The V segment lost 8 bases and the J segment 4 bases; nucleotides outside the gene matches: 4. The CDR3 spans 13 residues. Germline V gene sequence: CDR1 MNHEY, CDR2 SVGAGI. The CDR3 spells CASGQGLGNTIYF. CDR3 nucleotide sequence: TGTGCCAGCGGACAGGGCCTCGGAAACACCATATATTTT.

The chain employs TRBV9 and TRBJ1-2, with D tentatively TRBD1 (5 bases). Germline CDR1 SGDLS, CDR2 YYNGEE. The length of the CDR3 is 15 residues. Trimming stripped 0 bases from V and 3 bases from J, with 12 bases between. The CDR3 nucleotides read TGTGCCAGCAGCGTAGGTGGGGGAGGAGACTATGGCTACACCTTC. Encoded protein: CASSVGGGGDYGYTF.

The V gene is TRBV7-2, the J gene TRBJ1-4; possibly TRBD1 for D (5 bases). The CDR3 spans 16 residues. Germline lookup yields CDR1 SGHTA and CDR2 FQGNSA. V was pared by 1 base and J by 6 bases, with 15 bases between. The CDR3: CASSLVLQGEDEKLFF. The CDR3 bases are TGTGCCAGCAGCTTAGTTCTGCAGGGCGAGGATGAAAAACTGTTTTTT.

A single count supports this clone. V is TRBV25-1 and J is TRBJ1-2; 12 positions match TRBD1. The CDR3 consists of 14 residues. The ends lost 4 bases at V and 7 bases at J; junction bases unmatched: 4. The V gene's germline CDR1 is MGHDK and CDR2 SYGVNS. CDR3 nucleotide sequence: TGTGCCAGCAGTGTGGGACAGGGGGCAGGTGGCTACACCTTC. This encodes CASSVGQGAGGYTF.

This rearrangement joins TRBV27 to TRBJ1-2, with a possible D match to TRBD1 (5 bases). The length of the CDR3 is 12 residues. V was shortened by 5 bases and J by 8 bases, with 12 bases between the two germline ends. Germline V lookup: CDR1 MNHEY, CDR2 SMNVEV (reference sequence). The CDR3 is CASSRRGEGYTF. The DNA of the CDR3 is TGTGCCAGCAGTCGGAGGGGCGAGGGCTACACCTTC.

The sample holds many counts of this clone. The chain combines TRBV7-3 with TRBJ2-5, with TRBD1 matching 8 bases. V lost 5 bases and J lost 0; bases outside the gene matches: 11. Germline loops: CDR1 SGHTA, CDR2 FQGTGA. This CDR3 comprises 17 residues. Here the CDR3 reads CASSAHGRQGNQETQYF. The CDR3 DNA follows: TGTGCCAGCAGCGCGCACGGCCGACAGGGGAACCAAGAGACCCAGTACTTC.

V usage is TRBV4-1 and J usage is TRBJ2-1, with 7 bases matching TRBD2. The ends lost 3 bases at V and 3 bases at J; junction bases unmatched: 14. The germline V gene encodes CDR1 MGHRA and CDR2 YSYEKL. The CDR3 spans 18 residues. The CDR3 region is CASSQATTGGRVYNEQFF. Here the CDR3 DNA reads TGCGCCAGCAGCCAGGCGACAACGGGGGGTAGGGTCTACAATGAGCAGTTCTTC.

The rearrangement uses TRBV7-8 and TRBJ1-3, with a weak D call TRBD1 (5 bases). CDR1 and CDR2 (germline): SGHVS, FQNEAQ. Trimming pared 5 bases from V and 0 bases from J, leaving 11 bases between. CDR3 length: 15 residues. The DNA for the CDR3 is TGTGCCAGCAGCCCCCGGGGGGGCTCTGGAAACACCATATATTTT. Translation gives CASSPRGGSGNTIYF.

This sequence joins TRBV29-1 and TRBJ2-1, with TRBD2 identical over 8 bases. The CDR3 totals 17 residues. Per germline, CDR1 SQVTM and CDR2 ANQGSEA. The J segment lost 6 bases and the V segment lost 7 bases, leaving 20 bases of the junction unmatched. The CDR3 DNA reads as TGCAGCGCTGGAGGGACATCTCAGCGGGAGTTAGTCAATGAGCAGTTCTTC. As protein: CSAGGTSQRELVNEQFF.

CDR3 sequence: CASSVAGGGQQYSPLHF. CDR3 coding DNA: TGTGCCAGCAGCGTAGCTGGTGGGGGACAGCAGTATTCACCCCTCCACTTT. The V gene is TRBV9, the J gene TRBJ1-6, with 7 bases that match TRBD1. The CDR3 consists of 17 residues. Trimming at V came to 0 bases and at J to 8 bases, leaving 11 bases not matched to a gene. The germline V gene has CDR1 SGDLS and CDR2 YYNGEE.

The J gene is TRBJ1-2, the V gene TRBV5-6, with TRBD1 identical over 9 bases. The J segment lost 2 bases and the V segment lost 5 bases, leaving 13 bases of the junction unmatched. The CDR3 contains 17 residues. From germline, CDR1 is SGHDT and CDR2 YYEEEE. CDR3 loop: CASRLKPGQGVNYGYTF. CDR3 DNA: TGTGCCAGCAGATTAAAGCCGGGACAGGGTGTCAACTATGGCTACACCTTC. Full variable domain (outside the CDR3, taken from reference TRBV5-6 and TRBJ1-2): DAGVTQSPTHLIKTRGQQVTLRCSPKSGHDTVSWYQQALGQGPQFIFQYYEEEERQRGNFPDRFSGHQFPNYSSELNVNALLLGDSALYLCASRLKPGQGVNYGYTFGSGTRLTVV.

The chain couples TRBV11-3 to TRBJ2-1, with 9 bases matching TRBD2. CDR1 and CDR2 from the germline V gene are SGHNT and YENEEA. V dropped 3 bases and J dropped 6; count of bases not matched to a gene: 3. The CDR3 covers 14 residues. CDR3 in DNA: TGTGCCAGCAGCTTTGCGCGGGGGGGCAATGAGCAGTTCTTC. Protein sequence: CASSFARGGNEQFF.

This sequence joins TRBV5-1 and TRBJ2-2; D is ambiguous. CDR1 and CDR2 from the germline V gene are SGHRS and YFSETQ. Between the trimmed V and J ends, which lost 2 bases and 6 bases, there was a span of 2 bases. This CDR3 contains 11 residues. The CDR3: CASSFSGELFF. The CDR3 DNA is TGCGCCAGCAGCTTCTCCGGGGAGCTGTTTTTT.

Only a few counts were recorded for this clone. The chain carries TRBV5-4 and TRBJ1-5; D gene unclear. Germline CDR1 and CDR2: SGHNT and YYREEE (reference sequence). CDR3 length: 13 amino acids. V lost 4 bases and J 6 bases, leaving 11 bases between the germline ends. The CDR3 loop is CASSRGSGQPQHF. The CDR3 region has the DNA TGTGCCAGCAGCCGAGGGTCGGGTCAGCCCCAGCATTTT.

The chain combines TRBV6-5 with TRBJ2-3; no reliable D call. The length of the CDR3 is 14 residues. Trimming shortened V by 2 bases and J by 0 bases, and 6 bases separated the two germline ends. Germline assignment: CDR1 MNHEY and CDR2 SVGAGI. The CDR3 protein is CASSYVLSTDTQYF. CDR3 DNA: TGTGCCAGCAGTTACGTCCTGAGCACAGATACGCAGTATTTT.

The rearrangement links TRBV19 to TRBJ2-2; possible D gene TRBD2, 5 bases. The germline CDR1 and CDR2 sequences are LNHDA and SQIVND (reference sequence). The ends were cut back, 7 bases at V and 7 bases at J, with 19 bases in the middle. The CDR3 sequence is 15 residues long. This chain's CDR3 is CASTPNSLGGGELFF. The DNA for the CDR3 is TGTGCCAGTACCCCAAACTCGCTCGGAGGCGGGGAGCTGTTTTTT.

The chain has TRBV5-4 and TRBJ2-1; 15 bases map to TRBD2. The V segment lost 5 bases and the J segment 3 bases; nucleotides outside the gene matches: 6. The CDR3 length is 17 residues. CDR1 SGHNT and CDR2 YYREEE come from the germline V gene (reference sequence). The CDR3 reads CASSTGLAGGGYNEQFF. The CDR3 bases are TGTGCCAGCAGTACCGGACTAGCGGGAGGGGGCTACAATGAGCAGTTCTTC.

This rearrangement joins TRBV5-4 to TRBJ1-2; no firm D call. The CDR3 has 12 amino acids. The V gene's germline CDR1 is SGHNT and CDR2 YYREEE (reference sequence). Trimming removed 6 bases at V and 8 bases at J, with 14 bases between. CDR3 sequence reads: CASTSSSRGYTF. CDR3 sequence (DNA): TGTGCCAGCACCTCCTCCAGTCGAGGCTACACCTTC. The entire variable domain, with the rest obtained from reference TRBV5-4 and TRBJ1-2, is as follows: ETGVTQSPTHLIKTRGQQVTLRCSSQSGHNTVSWYQQALGQGPQFIFQYYREEENGRGNFPPRFSGLQFPNYSSELNVNALELDDSALYLCASTSSSRGYTFGSGTRLTVV.

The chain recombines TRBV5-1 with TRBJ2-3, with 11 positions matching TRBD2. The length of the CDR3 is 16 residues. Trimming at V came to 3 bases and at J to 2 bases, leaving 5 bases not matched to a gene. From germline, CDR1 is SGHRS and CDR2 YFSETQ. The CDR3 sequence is CASSSGSGRATDTQYF. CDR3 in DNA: TGCGCCAGCAGCTCAGGTAGCGGGAGGGCCACAGATACGCAGTATTTT.

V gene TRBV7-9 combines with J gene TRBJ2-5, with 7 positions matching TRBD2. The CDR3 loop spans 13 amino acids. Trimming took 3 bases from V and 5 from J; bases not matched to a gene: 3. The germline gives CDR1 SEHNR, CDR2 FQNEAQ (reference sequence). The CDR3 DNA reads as TGTGCCAGCAGCTTGGGTAGCGGGGAGACCCAGTACTTC. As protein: CASSLGSGETQYF.

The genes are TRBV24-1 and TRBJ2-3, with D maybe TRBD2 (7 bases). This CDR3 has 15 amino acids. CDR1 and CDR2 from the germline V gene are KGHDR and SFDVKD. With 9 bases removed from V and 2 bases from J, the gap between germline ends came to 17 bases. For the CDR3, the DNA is TGTGCCACCGGCCGCGGCGGGGGCCCCACAGATACGCAGTATTTT. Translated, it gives CATGRGGGPTDTQYF.

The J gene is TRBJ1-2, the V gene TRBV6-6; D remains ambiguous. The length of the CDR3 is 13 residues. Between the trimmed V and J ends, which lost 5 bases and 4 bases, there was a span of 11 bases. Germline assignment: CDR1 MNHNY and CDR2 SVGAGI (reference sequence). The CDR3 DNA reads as TGTGCCAGCAGTCAACAGAATGTCTATGGCTACACCTTC. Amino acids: CASSQQNVYGYTF.

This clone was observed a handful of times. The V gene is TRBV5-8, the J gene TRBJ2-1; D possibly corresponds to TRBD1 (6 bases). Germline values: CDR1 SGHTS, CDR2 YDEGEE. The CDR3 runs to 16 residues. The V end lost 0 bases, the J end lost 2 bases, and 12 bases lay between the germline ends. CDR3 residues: CASSLEGTPTYNEQFF. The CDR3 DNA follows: TGTGCCAGCAGCTTGGAGGGGACACCGACCTACAATGAGCAGTTCTTC.

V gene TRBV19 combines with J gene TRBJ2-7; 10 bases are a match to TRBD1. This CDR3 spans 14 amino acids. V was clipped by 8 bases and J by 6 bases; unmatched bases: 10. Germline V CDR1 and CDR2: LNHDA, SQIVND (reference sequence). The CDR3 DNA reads TGTGCCAGTTCCGGGACAGGGGCCTCTGGCGAGCAGTACGTC. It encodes CASSGTGASGEQYV.

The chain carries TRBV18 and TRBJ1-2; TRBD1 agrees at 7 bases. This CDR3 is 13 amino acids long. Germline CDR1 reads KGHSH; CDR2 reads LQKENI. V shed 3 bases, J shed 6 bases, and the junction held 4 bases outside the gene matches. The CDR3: CASSPTGANGYTF. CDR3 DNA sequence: TGTGCCAGCTCACCTACAGGGGCAAATGGCTACACCTTC.

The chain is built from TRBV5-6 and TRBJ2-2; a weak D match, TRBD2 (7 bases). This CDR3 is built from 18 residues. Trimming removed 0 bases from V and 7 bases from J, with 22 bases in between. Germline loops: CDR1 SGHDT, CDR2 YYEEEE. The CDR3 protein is CASSLAGRGQRRIGELFF. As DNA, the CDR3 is TGTGCCAGCAGCTTGGCCGGGCGGGGGCAGCGGAGGATCGGGGAGCTGTTTTTT.

The CDR3 DNA reads as TGTGCCAGCAGCTTAGCGCTAGACACCGGGGAGCTGTTTTTT. It specifies CASSLALDTGELFF. The V call is TRBV7-2, the J call TRBJ2-2; D remains ambiguous. The germline V gene encodes CDR1 SGHTA and CDR2 FQGNSA. Trimming removed 0 bases at V and 3 bases at J, with 5 bases between. The CDR3 runs to 14 residues.

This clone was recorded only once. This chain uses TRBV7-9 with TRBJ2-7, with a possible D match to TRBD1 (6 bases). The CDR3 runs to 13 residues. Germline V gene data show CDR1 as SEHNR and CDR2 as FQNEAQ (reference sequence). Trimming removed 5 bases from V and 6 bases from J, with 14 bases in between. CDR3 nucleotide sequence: TGTGCCAGCAGCCCTCGGACAGCCTCCGAGCAGTACTTC. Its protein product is CASSPRTASEQYF.

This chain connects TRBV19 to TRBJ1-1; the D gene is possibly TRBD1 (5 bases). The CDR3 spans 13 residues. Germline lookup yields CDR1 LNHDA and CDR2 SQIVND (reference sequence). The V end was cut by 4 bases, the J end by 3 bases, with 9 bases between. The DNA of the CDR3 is TGTGCCAGTAGTACAGGGTGGGACACTGAAGCTTTCTTT. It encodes CASSTGWDTEAFF.

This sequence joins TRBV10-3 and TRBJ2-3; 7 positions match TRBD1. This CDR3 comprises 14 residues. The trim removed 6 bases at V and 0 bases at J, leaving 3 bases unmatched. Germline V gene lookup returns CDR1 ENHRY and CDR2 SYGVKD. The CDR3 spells CAISRQGSTDTQYF. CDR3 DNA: TGTGCCATCAGCCGACAGGGAAGCACAGATACGCAGTATTTT.